The sequence of this T cell receptor (beta chain) was determined in a study of CD8 T cells in Susac syndrome. RNA in amounts of roughly 0.5 to 1 ug was reverse transcribed with random hexamers. Multiplex immunoSEQ PCR targeted 54 Vbeta and 13 Jbeta TCR beta segments. Each CDR3 protein is one row after TCRdb ran MiXCR on the immunoSEQ multiplex PCR reads. The sample comprises approximately 150,000 distinct CDR3 sequences, 90% to 95% of which are singletons, and 0.065% to 0.1% rests with the top ten. Healthy donors served as the controls. They were matched for age and sex. Purification of the CD8+ and CD4+ T cells relied on negative isolation, and TEMRA cells underwent FACS enrichment. The V segment lost 4 bases and the J segment 2 bases; nucleotides outside the gene matches: 7. Per germline, CDR1 SGHRS and CDR2 YFSETQ. The CDR3 totals 15 residues.

This clonotype was sampled from a human donor in good health. Sequencing input: CD4+ T cells from PBMCs. V and J are TRBV5-1 and TRBJ2-5; 8 bases agree with TRBD1. The CDR3 protein is CASSPVTGGQETQYF. CDR3 nucleotides: TGCGCCAGCAGCCCCGTAACAGGGGGACAAGAGACCCAGTACTTC.